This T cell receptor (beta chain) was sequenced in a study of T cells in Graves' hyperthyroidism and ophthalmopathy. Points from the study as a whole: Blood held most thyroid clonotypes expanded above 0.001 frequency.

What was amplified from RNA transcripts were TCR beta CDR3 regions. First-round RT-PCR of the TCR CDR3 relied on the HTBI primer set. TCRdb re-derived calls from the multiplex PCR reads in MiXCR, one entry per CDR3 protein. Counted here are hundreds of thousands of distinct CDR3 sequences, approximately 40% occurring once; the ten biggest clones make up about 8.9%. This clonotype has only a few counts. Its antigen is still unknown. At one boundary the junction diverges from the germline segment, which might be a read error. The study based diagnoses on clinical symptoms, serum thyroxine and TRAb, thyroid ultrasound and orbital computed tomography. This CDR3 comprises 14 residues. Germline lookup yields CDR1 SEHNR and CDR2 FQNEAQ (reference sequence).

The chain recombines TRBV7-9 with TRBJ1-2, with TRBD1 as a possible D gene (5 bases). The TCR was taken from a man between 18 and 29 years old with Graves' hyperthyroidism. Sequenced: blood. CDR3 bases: TGCGCCAGCAGCCAGGAGGGGCTGCTCTATGGCTACACCTTC. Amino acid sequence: CASSQEGLLYGYTF.